One sample yielded the 8 T cell receptor beta chains listed below, sequenced in a study of blood T cell repertoires in COVID-19 (dated by TCRdb to the early 2020s). The protocol used for the library was the immunoSEQ multiplex PCR assay. The source is immuneACCESS, and TCRdb retained only in-frame sequences with V and J called. Part of the clones is not carried over; for the studies checked, unresolved V genes explain less than half of this, and the remainder is unexplained. A total of tens of thousands of clones appear in this sample, 85% to 90% of them only once. 7.5% to 9.5% of the sample belongs to the ten largest clones. Sequenced sample: peripheral blood. The origin of the receptors is a woman between 70 and 85 years old with acute or convalescent COVID-19.

The chain combines TRBV5-1 with TRBJ2-7, with TRBD2 matching over 7 bases. CDR3 length equals 13 residues. Looked up from germline, CDR1 is SGHRS and CDR2 is YFSETQ. The V and J ends lost 2 bases and 4 bases, in that order; junction bases with no gene match: 3. CDR3 protein: CASSLSGNYEQYF. The CDR3 bases are TGCGCCAGCAGCTTAAGCGGGAATTACGAGCAGTACTTC. Based on the CDR3 plus reference TRBV5-1 and TRBJ2-7, the full variable domain is KAGVTQTPRYLIKTRGQQVTLSCSPISGHRSVSWYQQTPGQGLQFLFEYFSETQRNKGNFPGRFSGRQFSNSRSEMNVSTLELGDSALYLCASSLSGNYEQYFGPGTRLTVT.

The chain is built from TRBV19 and TRBJ1-1; tentative D call: TRBD1 (6 bases). Trimming removed 7 bases from V and 4 bases from J, with 19 bases in between. CDR1 and CDR2 (germline): LNHDA, SQIVND (reference sequence). The CDR3 is made up of 15 amino acids. The chain's CDR3 is CASIDPRGFATEAFF. In nucleotides, the CDR3 is TGTGCCAGTATCGATCCCAGGGGTTTCGCCACTGAAGCTTTCTTT.

The chain couples TRBV12-3 or TRBV12-4 to TRBJ1-1; unclear D gene. The CDR3 is made up of 13 amino acids. V was trimmed by 8 bases and J by 4 bases, leaving 14 bases between them. The CDR3 here is CASGGGWGTEAFF. The DNA for the CDR3 is TGTGCCAGCGGTGGAGGGTGGGGCACTGAAGCTTTCTTT.

V is TRBV19 and J is TRBJ2-7; D remains ambiguous. V shed 6 bases and J shed 0 bases, with 9 bases lying between them. CDR1 LNHDA and CDR2 SQIVND come from the germline V gene (reference sequence). This CDR3 spans 13 amino acids. The CDR3 coding sequence is TGTGCCAGTAGGTATTCAGGCTCCTACGAGCAGTACTTC. Protein product: CASRYSGSYEQYF.

The rearrangement uses TRBV7-6 and TRBJ1-2; TRBD1 matches at 7 bases. The CDR3 has 14 residues. Germline assignment: CDR1 SGHVS and CDR2 FNYEAQ. V lost 4 bases, J lost 0 bases, and 2 bases stayed unmatched. CDR3 in amino acids: CASSSGQTNYGYTF. The DNA for the CDR3 is TGTGCCAGCAGCTCGGGACAGACTAACTATGGCTACACCTTC.

This clone was detected only a few times. The chain combines TRBV6-6 with TRBJ2-1; 9 bases agree with TRBD2. CDR1 MNHNY and CDR2 SVGAGI come from the germline V gene (reference sequence). Trimming at V came to 5 bases and at J to 6 bases, leaving 14 bases not matched to a gene. This CDR3 spans 17 amino acids. DNA of the CDR3: TGTGCCAGCAGTCCAACCTTAGCGGGGGCGCGTCGCAATGAGCAGTTCTTC. Encoded protein: CASSPTLAGARRNEQFF.

This chain uses TRBV7-9 with TRBJ1-2, with TRBD1 matching over 9 bases. In germline, CDR1 is SEHNR, CDR2 FQNEAQ (reference sequence). Germline trimming cut 4 bases from V and 2 bases from J; bases unmatched to any gene: 5. There are 15 residues in the CDR3. The chain's CDR3 is CASSSGTGTNYGYTF. CDR3 bases: TGTGCCAGCAGCTCCGGGACAGGGACCAACTATGGCTACACCTTC.

V is TRBV2 and J is TRBJ1-5, with 10 bases that match TRBD1. The CDR3 has 15 residues. Germline-derived CDR1 and CDR2 are SNHLY and FYNNEI. V trimming: 6 bases; J trimming: 5 bases; junction bases outside the gene matches: 7. The CDR3 DNA reads TGTGCCAGCAGGGGACAGGGGTTTGGAGATCAGCCCCAGCATTTT. It is translated as CASRGQGFGDQPQHF.